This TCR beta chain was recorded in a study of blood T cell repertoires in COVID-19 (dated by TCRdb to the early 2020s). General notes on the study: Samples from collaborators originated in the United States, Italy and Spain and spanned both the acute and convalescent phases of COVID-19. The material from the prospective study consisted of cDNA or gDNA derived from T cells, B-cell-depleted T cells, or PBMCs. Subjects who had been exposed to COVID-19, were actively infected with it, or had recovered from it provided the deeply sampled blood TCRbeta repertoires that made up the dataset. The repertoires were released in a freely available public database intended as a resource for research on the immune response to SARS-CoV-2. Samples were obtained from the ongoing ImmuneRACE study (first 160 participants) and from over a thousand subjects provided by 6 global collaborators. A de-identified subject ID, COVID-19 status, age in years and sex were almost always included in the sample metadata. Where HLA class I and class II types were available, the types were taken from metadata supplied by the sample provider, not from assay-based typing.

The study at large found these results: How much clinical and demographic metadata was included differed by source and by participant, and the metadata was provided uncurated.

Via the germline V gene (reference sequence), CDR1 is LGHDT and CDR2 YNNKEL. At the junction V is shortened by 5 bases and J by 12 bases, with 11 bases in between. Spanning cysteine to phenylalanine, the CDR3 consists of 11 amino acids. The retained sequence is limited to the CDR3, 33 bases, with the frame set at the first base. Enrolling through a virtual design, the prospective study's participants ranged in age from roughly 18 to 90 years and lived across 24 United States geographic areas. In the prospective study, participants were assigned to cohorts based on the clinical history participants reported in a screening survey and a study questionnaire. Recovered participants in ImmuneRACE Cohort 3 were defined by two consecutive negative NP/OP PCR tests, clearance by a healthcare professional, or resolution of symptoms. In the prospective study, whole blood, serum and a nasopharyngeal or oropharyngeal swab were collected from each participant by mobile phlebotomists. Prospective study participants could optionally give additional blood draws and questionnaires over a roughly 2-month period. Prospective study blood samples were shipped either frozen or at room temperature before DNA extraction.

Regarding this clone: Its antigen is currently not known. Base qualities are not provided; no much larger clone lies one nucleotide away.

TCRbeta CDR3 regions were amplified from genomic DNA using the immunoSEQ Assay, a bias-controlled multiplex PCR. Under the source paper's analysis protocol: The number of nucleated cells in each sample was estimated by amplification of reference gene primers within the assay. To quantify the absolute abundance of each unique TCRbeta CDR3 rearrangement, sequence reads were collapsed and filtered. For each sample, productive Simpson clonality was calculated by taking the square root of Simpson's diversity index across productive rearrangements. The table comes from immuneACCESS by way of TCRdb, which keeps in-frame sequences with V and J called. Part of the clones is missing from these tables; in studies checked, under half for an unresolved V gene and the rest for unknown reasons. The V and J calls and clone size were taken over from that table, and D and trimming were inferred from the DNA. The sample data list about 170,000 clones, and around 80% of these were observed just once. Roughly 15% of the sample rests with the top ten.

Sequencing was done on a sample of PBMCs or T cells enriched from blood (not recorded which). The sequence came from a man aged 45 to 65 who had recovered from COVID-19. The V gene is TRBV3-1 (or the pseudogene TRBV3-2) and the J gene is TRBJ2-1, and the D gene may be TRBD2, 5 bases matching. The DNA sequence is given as TGTGCCAGCAGCACAAGCGGTGTGCAGTTCTTC. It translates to CASSTSGVQFF.